This TCR beta chain was identified in a study of blood T cell repertoires in COVID-19. Germline CDR1 and CDR2: SEHNR and FQNEAQ (reference sequence). The CDR3 totals 15 residues. The ends lost 3 bases at V and 4 bases at J; junction bases unmatched: 6. Using immunoSEQ multiplex PCR, the repertoire was profiled, and TCRdb retains in-frame clones only, with some absent. This table has approximately 140,000 clones, more than 70% appearing once. Source material: peripheral blood. The receptor's source is a man aged 60 to 75 with active or convalescent COVID-19. V usage is TRBV7-9 and J usage is TRBJ2-5, with 9 nucleotides matching TRBD2. The CDR3 loop is CASSLASGVGETQYF. As DNA, the CDR3 is TGTGCCAGCAGCTTGGCTAGCGGGGTTGGAGAGACCCAGTACTTC.